This record covers a single T cell receptor beta chain. Its target is not known. TCRdb's copy holds only in-frame clones and misses some; the assay was immunoSEQ multiplex PCR. The table shows 10,000 to 15,000 clones, with roughly a third occurring only once. Documented treatment: 15 Gy SBRT to primary tumor, nephrectomy 4 weeks later. The tumor was a clear cell renal cell carcinoma. The sample originates from a study of radiation and T cells in renal cell carcinoma. Study-wide results and caveats: Pretreatment tumor biopsies were lacking, so baseline clonotypes are unknown. Dominant CDR3 motifs occupied more repertoire in irradiated than control tumors.

V was clipped by 4 bases and J by 0 bases, with 12 bases between them. Germline CDR1 is GTSNPN and CDR2 is SVGIG (reference sequence). This CDR3 region has 14 residues. The material was tumor tissue, obtained from a patient whose treatment included radiotherapy and nephrectomy. The chain combines TRBV30 with TRBJ2-5; no clear D. The clonotype was recovered from a man aged 55 to 69 with renal cell carcinoma. The CDR3 loop reads CAWTSSANQETQYF. The CDR3 region has the DNA TGTGCCTGGACAAGTTCGGCTAACCAAGAGACCCAGTACTTC. Full variable domain (remainder filled in from reference TRBV30 and TRBJ2-5): SQTIHQWPATLVQPVGSPLSLECTVEGTSNPNLYWYRQAAGRGLQLLFYSVGIGQISSEVPQNLSASRPQDRQFILSSKKLLLSDSGFYLCAWTSSANQETQYFGPGTRLLVL.